Presented here are 17 T cell receptor beta chains from one specimen sequenced in a study of blood T cells in healthy people across ages. A second PCR, run for about 6 to 12 cycles, used a sample-barcoded 5' primer plus a J-beta primer mix. TCRdb used MiXCR to reprocess the 5' RACE reads, holding one entry per CDR3 protein. The data hold 1.4 million to 1.5 million distinct CDR3 sequences, with about 40% observed a single time. Sequencing was done on a sample of blood. The receptor source for this set is a woman under 30 in good health.

This clonotype occurred a few times. The chain couples TRBV4-1 to TRBJ2-3, with D possibly being TRBD1 (6 bases). Per the germline V gene, CDR1 is MGHRA and CDR2 is YSYEKL. CDR3 length equals 18 residues. The V and J ends lost 0 bases and 2 bases respectively, with 18 bases between them. The CDR3 protein is CASSQDPPTGSFTDTQYF. In DNA form, the CDR3 reads TGCGCCAGCAGCCAAGATCCCCCTACAGGGTCCTTCACAGATACGCAGTATTTT.

J is TRBJ1-5 and V is TRBV30; 8 bases are a match to TRBD1. This CDR3 contains 15 residues. From germline, CDR1 is GTSNPN and CDR2 SVGIG (reference sequence). Trimming took 0 bases from V and 3 from J; bases not matched to a gene: 4. The chain's CDR3 is CAWSVGTGINQPQHF. Here the CDR3 DNA reads TGTGCCTGGAGTGTTGGGACAGGAATCAATCAGCCCCAGCATTTT.

V is TRBV6-5 and J is TRBJ1-3, with 8 positions matching TRBD1. The junction had 9 bases not matched to a gene; V was cut back by 0 bases and J by 5 bases. The CDR3 loop spans 17 amino acids. From germline, CDR1 is MNHEY and CDR2 SVGAGI. This CDR3 reads CASSYSDRTGYRNTIYF. The CDR3 DNA is TGTGCCAGCAGTTACTCGGATAGGACAGGGTACAGAAACACCATATATTTT.

The chain links TRBV7-2 to TRBJ2-1; D is unresolved. The CDR3 covers 13 residues. V was trimmed by 8 bases and J by 9 bases, leaving 17 bases between them. CDR1 is SGHTA, CDR2 FQGNSA, per germline. CDR3 coding DNA: TGTGCCAGCGCCAAGAGGAGCGCTCCTGAGCAGTTCTTC. It translates to CASAKRSAPEQFF.

The chain carries TRBV20-1 and TRBJ2-2; the match to TRBD2 covers 11 bases. Germline CDR1 and CDR2: DFQATT and SNEGSKA (reference sequence). The CDR3 loop spans 15 amino acids. Trimming removed 6 bases from V and 6 bases from J; junction bases left unmatched: 9. In nucleotides, the CDR3 is TGCAGTGCCCCCCTAGCGGGAGGAGCCGCCGGGGAGCTGTTTTTT. This gives the protein CSAPLAGGAAGELFF.

This chain joins TRBV11-2 and TRBJ2-5; 12 nucleotides agree with TRBD2. This CDR3 spans 18 amino acids. Trimming cost V 4 bases and J 8 bases; bases outside gene matches: 17. Germline V gene data show CDR1 as SGHAT and CDR2 as FQNNGV. CDR3 in amino acids: CASSSGLAGPTTGYTQYF. Here the CDR3 DNA reads TGTGCCAGCAGCTCGGGACTAGCGGGCCCGACCACCGGGTATACCCAGTACTTC. The full variable domain, rest sourced from reference TRBV11-2 and TRBJ2-5, is EAGVAQSPRYKIIEKRQSVAFWCNPISGHATLYWYQQILGQGPKLLIQFQNNGVVDDSQLPKDRFSAERLKGVDSTLKIQPAKLEDSAVYLCASSSGLAGPTTGYTQYFGPGTRLLVL.

This clonotype showed up just a few times. The rearrangement uses TRBV3-1 and TRBJ2-7; D is undetermined. Germline V gene lookup returns CDR1 LGHDT and CDR2 YNNKEL (reference sequence). With 1 base removed from V and 7 bases from J, the gap between germline ends came to 5 bases. The length of the CDR3 is 11 residues. The CDR3, as DNA: TGTGCCAGCAGCCAAGGTATGGAGCAGTACTTC. Encoded protein: CASSQGMEQYF.

The V and J genes are TRBV16 and TRBJ1-1; D not resolved. CDR1 is KGHSY, CDR2 FQNENV, per germline. This CDR3 is built from 15 residues. Trimming removed 3 bases at V and 1 base at J, with 12 bases between. CDR3 nucleotide sequence: TGTGCCAGCAGCCAGTCCGACGGACCGAACACTGAAGCTTTCTTT. It is translated as CASSQSDGPNTEAFF.

This clonotype was seen more than once but under ten times. The rearrangement links TRBV9 to TRBJ2-3; D gene unclear. The CDR3 is 14 amino acids. CDR1 SGDLS and CDR2 YYNGEE come from the germline V gene. Trimming shortened V by 4 bases and J by 2 bases, and 11 bases separated the two germline ends. The CDR3 DNA is TGTGCCAGCAGCCTCGAGGTCGACACAGATACGCAGTATTTT. It yields the protein CASSLEVDTDTQYF.

This clonotype has only a few counts. The rearrangement links TRBV6-5 to TRBJ2-2; no clear D gene. Germline assignment: CDR1 MNHEY and CDR2 SVGAGI. This CDR3 has 14 amino acids. V shed 2 bases and J shed 6 bases, with 10 bases lying between them. CDR3 protein: CASSYETRAGELFF. As DNA, the CDR3 is TGTGCCAGCAGTTACGAAACCCGAGCCGGGGAGCTGTTTTTT.

The chain combines TRBV5-1 with TRBJ1-2; D gene uncertain. This CDR3 comprises 13 residues. In germline, CDR1 is SGHRS, CDR2 YFSETQ. Trimming took off 0 bases at V and 4 bases at J, with 7 bases between the two ends. The CDR3 region is CASSLEQFYGYTF. DNA of the CDR3: TGCGCCAGCAGCTTGGAACAGTTCTATGGCTACACCTTC. Full variable domain (outside the CDR3, taken from reference TRBV5-1 and TRBJ1-2): KAGVTQTPRYLIKTRGQQVTLSCSPISGHRSVSWYQQTPGQGLQFLFEYFSETQRNKGNFPGRFSGRQFSNSRSEMNVSTLELGDSALYLCASSLEQFYGYTFGSGTRLTVV.

This clonotype was seen a few times. The chain uses TRBV6-6 and TRBJ2-3, with D perhaps being TRBD1 or TRBD2 (6 bases each). V gave up 7 bases and J gave up 1 base, with 12 bases separating them. Germline values: CDR1 MNHNY, CDR2 SVGAGI (reference sequence). The CDR3 consists of 14 residues. The CDR3 DNA follows: TGTGCCAGCACACGGGGGCCACGCACAGATACGCAGTATTTT. This sequence encodes CASTRGPRTDTQYF.

The rearrangement joins TRBV7-9 to TRBJ2-7, with TRBD1 as a possible D gene (5 bases). Trimming stripped 5 bases from V and 7 bases from J, with 15 bases between. Germline values: CDR1 SEHNR, CDR2 FQNEAQ (reference sequence). This CDR3 has 13 amino acids. The CDR3, as DNA: TGTGCCAGCAGCATTCAGGGTCTCGGGGAGCAGTACTTC. Amino acid sequence: CASSIQGLGEQYF. Variable domain in full (rest from reference TRBV7-9 and TRBJ2-7): DTGVSQNPRHKITKRGQNVTFRCDPISEHNRLYWYRQTLGQGPEFLTYFQNEAQLEKSRLLSDRFSAERPKGSFSTLEIQRTEQGDSAMYLCASSIQGLGEQYFGPGTRLTVT.

V usage is TRBV7-2 and J usage is TRBJ2-5; 11 bases line up with TRBD1. The end of the DNA aligns better with TRBJ2-7, so the J call may be wrong. Germline V gene data show CDR1 as SGHTA and CDR2 as FQGNSA. The CDR3 runs 16 residues. The DNA for the CDR3 is TGTGCCAGCAGCTTTGCCGGGGGACAGGGGGCCTACGAGCAGTACTTC. Translating gives CASSFAGGQGAYEQYF.

This clonotype was recorded a few times. This chain links TRBV6-5 with TRBJ1-6, with D hard to call. V dropped 0 bases and J dropped 7 bases, with 10 bases sitting between them. The CDR3 is made up of 15 amino acids. Germline CDR1 and CDR2: MNHEY and SVGAGI. The chain's CDR3 is CASSYSGGKNSPLHF. CDR3 DNA: TGTGCCAGCAGTTACTCAGGAGGGAAAAATTCACCCCTCCACTTT.

Note on this clonotype: The junction shows a germline mismatch at one end, possibly a read error. The gene calls are TRBV7-9 and TRBJ1-2; D is unresolved. CDR1 is SEHNR, CDR2 FQNEAQ, per germline (reference sequence). CDR3 length: 13 residues. In DNA, the CDR3 is TGTACCAGCAGCCGAGACACTAACTATGGCTACACCTTC. It yields the protein CTSSRDTNYGYTF. Supplemented by reference TRBV7-9 and TRBJ1-2, the full variable domain reads DTGVSQNPRHKITKRGQNVTFRCDPISEHNRLYWYRQTLGQGPEFLTYFQNEAQLEKSRLLSDRFSAERPKGSFSTLEIQRTEQGDSAMYLCTSSRDTNYGYTFGSGTRLTVV.

The chain has TRBV4-1 and TRBJ2-7; the D gene could be TRBD1 or TRBD2 (7 bases each). This CDR3 is built from 16 residues. Germline V gene lookup returns CDR1 MGHRA and CDR2 YSYEKL. V dropped 1 base and J dropped 4 bases, with 17 bases sitting between them. CDR3 amino acids: CASSQGMARGGYEQYF. For the CDR3, the DNA is TGCGCCAGCAGCCAAGGGATGGCCAGGGGGGGATACGAGCAGTACTTC.